The clone carrying this T cell receptor (beta chain) was seen only a few times. The antigen is not known. Cultured CD4+ T cells had their DNA profiled by the Oncomine TCR Beta short-read assay. Each CDR3 protein gets one entry after TCRdb re-called the PCR reads with MiXCR. Of some 12,000 distinct CDR3 sequences in the sample, roughly half were seen once. CDR3 size: 15 residues. The V gene lost 6 bases and the J gene lost 10 bases, with 19 bases spanning the gap. Germline lookup yields CDR1 LNHDA and CDR2 SQIVND (reference sequence). Indicated treatment: roughly nine-day PBMC culture with coronavirus spike peptide pools or control peptides (ViraFEST assay). Cultures of PBMCs, a few million per well, were set up with around 10 IU/ml IL-2 and approximately 9.4 ug/ml peptide pools. The data were obtained in a study of vaccination and CD4 T cells after COVID-19.

V is TRBV19 and J is TRBJ1-6; D not resolved. The sequencing sample was made of CD4+ T cells from blood, cultured in vitro. The source of this sequence is a human donor who had recovered from COVID-19. Here the CDR3 reads CASRATSFQDSPLHF. CDR3 DNA sequence: TGTGCCAGTAGAGCCACCTCCTTCCAGGACTCACCCCTCCACTTT. Based on the CDR3 plus reference TRBV19 and TRBJ1-6, the full variable domain is DGGITQSPKYLFRKEGQNVTLSCEQNLNHDAMYWYRQDPGQGLRLIYYSQIVNDFQKGDIAEGYSVSREKKESFPLTVTSAQKNPTAFYLCASRATSFQDSPLHFGNGTRLTVT.